One sample yielded the 3 T cell receptor beta chains listed below, sequenced in a study of T-cell memory formation after mild COVID-19. TCRdb analysed the 5' RACE reads with MiXCR anew, one entry per CDR3 protein. The repertoire includes around 300,000 distinct CDR3 sequences, approximately 19% of them detected once, and 21% sits in the top ten. Source material: PBMCs or a T cell subset sorted from them (not recorded which). The receptor set was obtained from a man younger than 30 who had mild COVID-19 (a few samples of this study predate the infection). Cell type and time point are not known.

V and J are TRBV24-1 and TRBJ2-2, with 10 nucleotides matching TRBD1. This CDR3 has 16 amino acids. The V and J ends lost 4 bases and 3 bases, in that order; junction bases with no gene match: 4. CDR1 and CDR2 (germline): KGHDR, SFDVKD. CDR3 region: CATSEPGTGDTGELFF. The CDR3 DNA reads TGTGCCACCAGTGAGCCCGGGACAGGGGACACCGGGGAGCTGTTTTTT.

Only a few counts were recorded for this clonotype. The chain links TRBV4-3 to TRBJ2-2; 15 nucleotides match TRBD2. The CDR3 runs 16 residues. The junction had 3 bases not matched to a gene; V was cut back by 3 bases and J by 7 bases. Germline CDR1 is LGHNA and CDR2 is YSLEER. The CDR3 sequence: CASSHGTSGGFGELFF. The DNA of the CDR3 is TGCGCCAGCAGCCATGGGACTAGCGGGGGGTTCGGGGAGCTGTTTTTT.

The chain employs TRBV6-2 or TRBV6-3 and TRBJ2-2; D assignment may be TRBD1 or TRBD2 (5 bases each). This CDR3 is built from 21 residues. V lost 0 bases and J 0 bases, leaving 23 bases between the germline ends. Germline values: CDR1 MNHEY, CDR2 SVGEGT. The CDR3 nucleotides read TGTGCCAGCAGTTACTCCGCCTTGGTCTCGGGACCACGATCGAACACCGGGGAGCTGTTTTTT. It translates to CASSYSALVSGPRSNTGELFF.